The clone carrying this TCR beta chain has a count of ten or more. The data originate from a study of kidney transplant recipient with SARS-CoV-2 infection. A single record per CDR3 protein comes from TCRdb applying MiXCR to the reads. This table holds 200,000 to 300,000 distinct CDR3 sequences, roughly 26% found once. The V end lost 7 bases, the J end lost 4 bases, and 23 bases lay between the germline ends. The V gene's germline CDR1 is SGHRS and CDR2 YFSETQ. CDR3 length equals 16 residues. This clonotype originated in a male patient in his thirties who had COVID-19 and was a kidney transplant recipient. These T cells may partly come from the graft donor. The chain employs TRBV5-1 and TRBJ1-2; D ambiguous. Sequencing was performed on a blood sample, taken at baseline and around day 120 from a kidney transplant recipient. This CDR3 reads CASLSKSVRKTYGYTF. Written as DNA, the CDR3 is TGCGCCAGCCTGAGTAAATCGGTTCGAAAGACCTATGGCTACACCTTC.